These T cell receptor beta chains were read from a single sample in a study of T cell changes during pregnancy in multiple sclerosis. The protocol was immunoSEQ multiplex PCR, while the TCRdb copy is restricted to in-frame clones and leaves out a portion. The sample holds about 57,000 clones; around nine tenths are singletons and the top ten take 0.35% to 0.45%. The sample consisted of CD4+ T cells from peripheral blood mononuclear cells, taken before pregnancy. These receptors all stem from a female donor with multiple sclerosis, enrolled in a pregnancy study. CDR3s include the opening cysteine and the closing phenylalanine or tryptophan. Fields, in order: J gene, CDR3 length, V gene, D gene, clone size, CDR3 DNA, CDR3 protein. D genes are given only for firm matches. Clone size appears in some rows only: once, few, many, or a class for an expanded clone.

j_gene: TRBJ1-2; len: 15; v_gene: TRBV28; d_gene: TRBD1; abundance: .; CDR3nt: TGTGCCAGCAGTTCCGGACAGGCGGCCTCCTATGGCTACACCTTC; CDR3aa: CASSSGQAASYGYTF
j_gene: TRBJ1-1; len: 14; v_gene: TRBV7-9; d_gene: .; abundance: .; CDR3nt: TGTGCCAGCAGCTTAAGGGGGAAGAACACTGAAGCTTTCTTT; CDR3aa: CASSLRGKNTEAFF
j_gene: TRBJ2-1; len: 17; v_gene: TRBV4-1; d_gene: .; abundance: .; CDR3nt: TGCGCCAGCAGCCAAGATCTCGGGACAAGTAAACACAATGAGCAGTTCTTC; CDR3aa: CASSQDLGTSKHNEQFF
j_gene: TRBJ2-1; len: 11; v_gene: TRBV2; d_gene: .; abundance: .; CDR3nt: TGTGCCAGCAGTGAACGGGTGGGGCAGTTCTTC; CDR3aa: CASSERVGQFF
j_gene: TRBJ1-5; len: 14; v_gene: TRBV19; d_gene: .; abundance: .; CDR3nt: TGTGCCAGTAGTATAACGGGAGTCAATCAGCCCCAGCATTTT; CDR3aa: CASSITGVNQPQHF
j_gene: TRBJ2-3; len: 10; v_gene: TRBV6-1; d_gene: .; abundance: .; CDR3nt: TGTGCCAGCCCGGGAAATACGCAGTATTTT; CDR3aa: CASPGNTQYF
j_gene: TRBJ1-5; len: 16; v_gene: TRBV2; d_gene: TRBD1; abundance: .; CDR3nt: TGTGCCAGCCGGCGCGGACAGGGGGACCGCAATCAGCCCCAGCATTTT; CDR3aa: CASRRGQGDRNQPQHF
j_gene: TRBJ2-1; len: 14; v_gene: TRBV19; d_gene: .; abundance: .; CDR3nt: TGTGCCAGTACCCCAGGCAGCTCCTACAATGAGCAGTTCTTC; CDR3aa: CASTPGSSYNEQFF
j_gene: TRBJ2-1; len: 14; v_gene: TRBV6-5; d_gene: .; abundance: .; CDR3nt: TGTGCCAGCACCCCCTCTAGAGAAGGGAGTGAGCAGTTCTTC; CDR3aa: CASTPSREGSEQFF
j_gene: TRBJ2-7; len: 14; v_gene: TRBV11-2; d_gene: .; abundance: .; CDR3nt: TGTGCCAGCAGCTTAGTTTCCAGAACCTACGAGCAGTACTTC; CDR3aa: CASSLVSRTYEQYF
j_gene: TRBJ2-3; len: 12; v_gene: TRBV29-1; d_gene: .; abundance: .; CDR3nt: TGCAGCGTTGTGACAGGCACAGATACGCAGTATTTT; CDR3aa: CSVVTGTDTQYF
j_gene: TRBJ2-3; len: 14; v_gene: TRBV27; d_gene: TRBD2; abundance: .; CDR3nt: TGTGCCAGCAGTTCTAGCGGGAGCACAGATACGCAGTATTTT; CDR3aa: CASSSSGSTDTQYF
j_gene: TRBJ2-3; len: 16; v_gene: TRBV27; d_gene: .; abundance: .; CDR3nt: TGTGCCAGCAGTTTTACGGGGTTAGCGAGCACAGATACGCAGTATTTT; CDR3aa: CASSFTGLASTDTQYF
j_gene: TRBJ2-2; len: 13; v_gene: TRBV27; d_gene: .; abundance: .; CDR3nt: TGTGCCAGCAGTTTCAGGGGCTCCGGGGAGCTGTTTTTT; CDR3aa: CASSFRGSGELFF
j_gene: TRBJ2-1; len: 13; v_gene: TRBV29-1; d_gene: TRBD2; abundance: .; CDR3nt: TGCAGCGTGGGGGGGAGCTCCTACAATGAGCAGTTCTTC; CDR3aa: CSVGGSSYNEQFF
j_gene: TRBJ2-7; len: 11; v_gene: TRBV14; d_gene: .; abundance: .; CDR3nt: TGTGCCAGCAGCCCTGCCTACGAGCAGTACTTC; CDR3aa: CASSPAYEQYF
j_gene: TRBJ1-5; len: 13; v_gene: TRBV5-4; d_gene: .; abundance: .; CDR3nt: TGTGCCAGCAGCTTGGGGACAGACTCGCCCCAGCATTTT; CDR3aa: CASSLGTDSPQHF
j_gene: TRBJ2-3; len: 14; v_gene: TRBV7-9; d_gene: .; abundance: .; CDR3nt: TGTGCCAGCAGCCCGGGGACTGGCACAGATACGCAGTATTTT; CDR3aa: CASSPGTGTDTQYF
j_gene: TRBJ2-3; len: 14; v_gene: TRBV27; d_gene: .; abundance: .; CDR3nt: TGTGCCAGTACCCAGGCAGGGGGCACAGATACGCAGTATTTT; CDR3aa: CASTQAGGTDTQYF
j_gene: TRBJ2-1; len: 14; v_gene: TRBV29-1; d_gene: TRBD2; abundance: .; CDR3nt: TGCAGCGTTGGGACTAGCGGAACCTACAATGAGCAGTTCTTC; CDR3aa: CSVGTSGTYNEQFF
j_gene: TRBJ2-7; len: 13; v_gene: TRBV10-1; d_gene: .; abundance: .; CDR3nt: TGCGCCAGCAGTCGCAGGGTTTCGGGCGAGCAGTACTTC; CDR3aa: CASSRRVSGEQYF
j_gene: TRBJ2-2; len: 15; v_gene: TRBV28; d_gene: TRBD2; abundance: .; CDR3nt: TGTGCCAGCAGTCGGGGGGGGCCGAACACCGGGGAGCTGTTTTTT; CDR3aa: CASSRGGPNTGELFF
j_gene: TRBJ1-4; len: 14; v_gene: TRBV30; d_gene: .; abundance: .; CDR3nt: TGTGCCTGGACCCCGGTCCAGGCTAATGAAAAACTGTTTTTT; CDR3aa: CAWTPVQANEKLFF
j_gene: TRBJ1-6; len: 15; v_gene: TRBV6-1; d_gene: .; abundance: few; CDR3nt: TGTGCCAGCAGTGGCCGGAGGGGAGGGAATTCACCCCTCCACTTT; CDR3aa: CASSGRRGGNSPLHF
j_gene: TRBJ2-2; len: 15; v_gene: TRBV9; d_gene: .; abundance: few; CDR3nt: TGTGCCAGCAGCGTAGACTCGATACGCACCGGGGAGCTGTTTTTT; CDR3aa: CASSVDSIRTGELFF
j_gene: TRBJ2-1; len: 17; v_gene: TRBV10-2; d_gene: TRBD2; abundance: .; CDR3nt: TGCGCCAGCAGTGAGTCTGTAGCGGGCTTATCCTACAATGAGCAGTTCTTC; CDR3aa: CASSESVAGLSYNEQFF
j_gene: TRBJ1-5; len: 15; v_gene: TRBV7-2; d_gene: .; abundance: .; CDR3nt: TGTGCCAGCAGCTTAGCTCCTTATAGCAATCAGCCCCAGCATTTT; CDR3aa: CASSLAPYSNQPQHF
j_gene: TRBJ2-3; len: 16; v_gene: TRBV7-6; d_gene: .; abundance: .; CDR3nt: .; CDR3aa: CASSSSIAGGTDTQYF
j_gene: TRBJ1-2; len: 11; v_gene: TRBV20-1; d_gene: .; abundance: .; CDR3nt: TGCAGTGCTAGCCAAAACTATGGCTACACCTTC; CDR3aa: CSASQNYGYTF
j_gene: TRBJ2-1; len: 18; v_gene: TRBV5-1; d_gene: .; abundance: .; CDR3nt: TGCGCCAGCAGCGCTTTAGGTGGGCGAGGGTCATCCTACAATGAGCAGTTCTTC; CDR3aa: CASSALGGRGSSYNEQFF